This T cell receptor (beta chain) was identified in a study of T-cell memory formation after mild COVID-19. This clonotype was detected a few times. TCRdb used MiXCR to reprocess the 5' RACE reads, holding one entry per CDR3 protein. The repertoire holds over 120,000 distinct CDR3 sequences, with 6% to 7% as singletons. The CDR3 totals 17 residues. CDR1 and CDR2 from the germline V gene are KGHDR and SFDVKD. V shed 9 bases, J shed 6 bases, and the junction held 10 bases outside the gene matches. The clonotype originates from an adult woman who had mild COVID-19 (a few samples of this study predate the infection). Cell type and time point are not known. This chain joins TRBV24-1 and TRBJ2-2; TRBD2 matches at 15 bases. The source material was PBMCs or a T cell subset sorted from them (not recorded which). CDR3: CATSGGLAGGIAGELFF. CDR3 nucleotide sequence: TGTGCCACCTCTGGGGGACTAGCGGGAGGAATTGCCGGGGAGCTGTTTTTT.